This T cell receptor beta chain emerged from a study of a mutant IDH1 vaccine in newly diagnosed glioma. On this clone itself: Its antigen is still unknown.

Generated by immunoSEQ multiplex PCR, the TCRdb table keeps only in-frame clones and is missing some. The sample gives roughly 50,000 clones, 70% to 85% of which show up once; 5.5% to 8.5% is in the top ten. The length of the CDR3 is 17 residues. The junction had 8 bases not matched to a gene; V was cut back by 4 bases and J by 5 bases. Germline CDR1 PRHDT, CDR2 FYEKMQ (reference sequence). Regarding time point: week 35, safety follow-up. Every single dose of the vaccine, 300 ug of mutant IDH1 20-mer peptide, came with topical imiquimod. Each donor presented with a new WHO grade 3 or 4 astrocytoma that tested IDH1-mutant and showed ATRX loss. Notes on the study in general: There were vaccine-induced immune responses in 85% to 95% of the patients. Pseudoprogression appears to have had no connection to changes in top peripheral T cell clonotypes.

The material was PBMCs, obtained from a glioma patient whose treatment included an IDH1 peptide vaccine. The clonotype was recovered from a man in his forties with glioma. J is TRBJ2-3 and V is TRBV13; TRBD2 agrees at 14 bases. The CDR3 reads CASSSTPGTSGGDTQYF. The CDR3 nucleotides read TGTGCCAGCAGCTCCACCCCCGGGACTAGCGGGGGAGATACGCAGTATTTT.